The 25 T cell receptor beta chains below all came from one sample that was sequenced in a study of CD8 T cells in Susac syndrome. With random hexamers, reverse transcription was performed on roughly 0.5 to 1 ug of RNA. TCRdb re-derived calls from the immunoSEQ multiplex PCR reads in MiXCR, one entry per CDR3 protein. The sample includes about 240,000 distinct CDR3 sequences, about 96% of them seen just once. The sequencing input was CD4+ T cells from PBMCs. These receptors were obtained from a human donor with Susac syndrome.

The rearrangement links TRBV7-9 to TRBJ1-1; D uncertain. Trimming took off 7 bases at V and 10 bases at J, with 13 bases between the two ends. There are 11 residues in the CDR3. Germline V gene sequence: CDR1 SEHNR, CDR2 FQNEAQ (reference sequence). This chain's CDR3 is CASTDPSTAFF. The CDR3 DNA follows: TGTGCCAGCACCGACCCAAGTACAGCTTTCTTT.

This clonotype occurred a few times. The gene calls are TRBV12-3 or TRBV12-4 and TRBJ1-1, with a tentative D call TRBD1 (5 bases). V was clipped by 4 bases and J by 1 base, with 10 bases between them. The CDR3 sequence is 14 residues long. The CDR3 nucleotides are TGTGCCAGCAGTTCCTCGGGGGGGAACACTGAAGCTTTCTTT. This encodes CASSSSGGNTEAFF.

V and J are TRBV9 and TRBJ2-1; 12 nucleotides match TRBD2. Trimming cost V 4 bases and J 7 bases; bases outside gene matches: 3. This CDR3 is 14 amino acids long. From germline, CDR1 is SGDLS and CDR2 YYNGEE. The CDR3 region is CASSPTSGRNEQFF. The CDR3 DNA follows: TGTGCCAGCAGCCCGACTAGCGGGAGAAATGAGCAGTTCTTC.

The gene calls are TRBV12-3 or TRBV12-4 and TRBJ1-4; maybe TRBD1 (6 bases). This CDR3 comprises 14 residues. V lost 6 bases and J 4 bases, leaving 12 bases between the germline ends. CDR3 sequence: CASSIQGSNEKLFF. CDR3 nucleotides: TGTGCCAGCAGCATTCAGGGGAGTAATGAAAAACTGTTTTTT.

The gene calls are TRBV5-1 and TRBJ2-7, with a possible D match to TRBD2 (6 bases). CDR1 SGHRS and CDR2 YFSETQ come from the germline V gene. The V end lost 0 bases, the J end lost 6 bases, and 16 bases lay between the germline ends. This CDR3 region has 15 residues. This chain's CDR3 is CASSLGYGRRGEQYF. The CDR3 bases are TGCGCCAGCAGCTTGGGATACGGGAGACGGGGCGAGCAGTACTTC.

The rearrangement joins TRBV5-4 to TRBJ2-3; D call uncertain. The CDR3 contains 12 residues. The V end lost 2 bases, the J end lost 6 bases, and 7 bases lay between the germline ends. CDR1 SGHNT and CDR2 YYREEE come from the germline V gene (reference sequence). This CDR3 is CASSLKADTQYF. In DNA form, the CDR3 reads TGTGCCAGCAGCTTAAAGGCGGATACGCAGTATTTT.

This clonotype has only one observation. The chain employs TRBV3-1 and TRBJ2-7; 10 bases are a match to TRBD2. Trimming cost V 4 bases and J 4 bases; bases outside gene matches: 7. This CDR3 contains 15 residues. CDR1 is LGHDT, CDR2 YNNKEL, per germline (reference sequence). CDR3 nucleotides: TGTGCCAGCAGCCCAGCCTCTAGCGGGAGTTACGAGCAGTACTTC. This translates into CASSPASSGSYEQYF.

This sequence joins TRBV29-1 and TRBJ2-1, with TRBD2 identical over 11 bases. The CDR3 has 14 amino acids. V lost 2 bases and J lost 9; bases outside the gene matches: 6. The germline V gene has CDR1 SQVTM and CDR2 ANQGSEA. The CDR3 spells CSVEWLAGGGEQFF. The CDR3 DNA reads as TGCAGCGTTGAATGGTTAGCGGGAGGGGGTGAGCAGTTCTTC.

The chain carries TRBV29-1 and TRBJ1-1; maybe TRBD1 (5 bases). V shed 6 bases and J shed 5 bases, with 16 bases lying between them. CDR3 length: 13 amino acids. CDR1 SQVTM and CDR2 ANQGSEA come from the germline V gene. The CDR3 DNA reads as TGCAGCGTCACTCACCACAGGTCTACTGAAGCTTTCTTT. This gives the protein CSVTHHRSTEAFF.

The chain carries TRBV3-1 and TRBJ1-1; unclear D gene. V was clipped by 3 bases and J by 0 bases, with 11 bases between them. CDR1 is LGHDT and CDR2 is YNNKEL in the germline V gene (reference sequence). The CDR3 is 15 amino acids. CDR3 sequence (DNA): TGTGCCAGCAGCCACCGGGGATCGATGAACACTGAAGCTTTCTTT. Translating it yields CASSHRGSMNTEAFF.

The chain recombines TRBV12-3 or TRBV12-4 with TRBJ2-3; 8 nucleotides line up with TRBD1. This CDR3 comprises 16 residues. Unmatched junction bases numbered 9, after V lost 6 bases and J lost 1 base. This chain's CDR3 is CASSPGTGFGTDTQYF. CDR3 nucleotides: TGTGCCAGCAGCCCCGGGACAGGTTTCGGCACAGATACGCAGTATTTT.

CDR3 DNA sequence: TGCGCCAGCAGCCAAGATCCATTAGCGGCCCGCTCCTACGAGCAGTACTTC. This encodes CASSQDPLAARSYEQYF. This chain uses TRBV4-1 with TRBJ2-7, with D possibly being TRBD2 (6 bases). Trimming stripped 0 bases from V and 0 bases from J, with 15 bases between. The CDR3 is 17 amino acids. CDR1 is MGHRA and CDR2 is YSYEKL in the germline V gene.

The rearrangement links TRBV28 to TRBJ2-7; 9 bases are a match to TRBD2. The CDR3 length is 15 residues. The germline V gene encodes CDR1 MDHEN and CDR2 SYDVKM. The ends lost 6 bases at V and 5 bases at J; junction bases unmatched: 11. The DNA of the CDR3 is TGTGCCAGCAGCCCCCCCCTAGCGGGACTCGACGAGCAGTACTTC. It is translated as CASSPPLAGLDEQYF. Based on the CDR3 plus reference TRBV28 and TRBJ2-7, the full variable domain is DVKVTQSSRYLVKRTGEKVFLECVQDMDHENMFWYRQDPGLGLRLIYFSYDVKMKEKGDIPEGYSVSREKKERFSLILESASTNQTSMYLCASSPPLAGLDEQYFGPGTRLTVT.

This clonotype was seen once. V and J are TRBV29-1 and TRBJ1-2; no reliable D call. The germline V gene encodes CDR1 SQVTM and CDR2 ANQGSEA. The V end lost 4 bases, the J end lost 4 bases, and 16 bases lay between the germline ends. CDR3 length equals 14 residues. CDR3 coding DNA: TGCAGCGTTGGGGTTCAAGCCCCTGGCTATGGCTACACCTTC. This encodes CSVGVQAPGYGYTF.

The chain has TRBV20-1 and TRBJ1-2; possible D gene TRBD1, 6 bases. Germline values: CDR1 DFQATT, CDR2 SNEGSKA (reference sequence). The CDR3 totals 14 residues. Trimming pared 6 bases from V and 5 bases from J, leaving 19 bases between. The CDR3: CSAMNSDRTYGYTF. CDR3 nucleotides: TGCAGTGCGATGAACTCGGACAGAACTTATGGCTACACCTTC.

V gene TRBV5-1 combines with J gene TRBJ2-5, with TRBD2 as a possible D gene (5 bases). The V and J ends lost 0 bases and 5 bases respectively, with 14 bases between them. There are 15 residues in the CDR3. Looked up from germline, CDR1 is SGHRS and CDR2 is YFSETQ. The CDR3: CASSLEFPGRETQYF. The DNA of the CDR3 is TGCGCCAGCAGCTTGGAGTTTCCGGGAAGGGAGACCCAGTACTTC.

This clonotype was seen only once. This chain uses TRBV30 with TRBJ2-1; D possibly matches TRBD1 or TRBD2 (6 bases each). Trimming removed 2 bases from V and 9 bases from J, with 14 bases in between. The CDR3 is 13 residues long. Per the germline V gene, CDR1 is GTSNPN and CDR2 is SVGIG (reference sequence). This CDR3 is CAWSQLEGGEQFF. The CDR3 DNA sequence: TGTGCCTGGAGTCAACTAGAGGGGGGTGAGCAGTTCTTC. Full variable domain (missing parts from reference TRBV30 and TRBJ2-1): SQTIHQWPATLVQPVGSPLSLECTVEGTSNPNLYWYRQAAGRGLQLLFYSVGIGQISSEVPQNLSASRPQDRQFILSSKKLLLSDSGFYLCAWSQLEGGEQFFGPGTRLTVL.

The CDR3 DNA reads TGTGCCAGCAGCCAATACCGGGACCGCACAGATACGCAGTATTTT. Its protein is CASSQYRDRTDTQYF. The chain has TRBV14 and TRBJ2-3; D is tentatively TRBD1 or TRBD2 (5 bases each). The CDR3 loop spans 15 amino acids. V lost 2 bases to trimming and J lost 1 base, with 10 bases between them. Germline V CDR1 and CDR2: SGHDN, FVKESK. The whole variable domain, filled in from reference TRBV14 and TRBJ2-3, reads EAGVTQFPSHSVIEKGQTVTLRCDPISGHDNLYWYRRVMGKEIKFLLHFVKESKQDESGMPNNRFLAERTGGTYSTLKVQPAELEDSGVYFCASSQYRDRTDTQYFGPGTRLTVL.

The CDR3 DNA sequence: TGTGCCAGCAGTTACTCGTCCAGGGGTGAGACCCAGTACTTC. Translating gives CASSYSSRGETQYF. The chain is built from TRBV6-6 and TRBJ2-5, with D tentatively TRBD1 (6 bases). Germline V gene data show CDR1 as MNHNY and CDR2 as SVGAGI (reference sequence). The CDR3 loop spans 14 amino acids. Trimming took 0 bases from V and 5 from J, leaving 10 bases between them.

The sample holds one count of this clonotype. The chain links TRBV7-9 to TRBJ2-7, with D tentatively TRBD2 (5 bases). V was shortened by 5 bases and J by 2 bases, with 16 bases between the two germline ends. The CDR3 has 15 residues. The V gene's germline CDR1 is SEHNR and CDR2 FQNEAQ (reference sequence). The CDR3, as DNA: TGTGCCAGCAGCCAAAACGGACTTTTGGCCTACGAGCAGTACTTC. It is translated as CASSQNGLLAYEQYF.

CDR3 residues: CSVPRVAGSSYEQYF. The CDR3 DNA reads TGCAGCGTTCCCAGGGTAGCGGGATCCTCCTACGAGCAGTACTTC. The rearrangement uses TRBV29-1 and TRBJ2-7; 8 bases agree with TRBD2. There are 15 residues in the CDR3. Trimming took 5 bases from V and 0 from J; bases not matched to a gene: 9. CDR1 SQVTM and CDR2 ANQGSEA come from the germline V gene.

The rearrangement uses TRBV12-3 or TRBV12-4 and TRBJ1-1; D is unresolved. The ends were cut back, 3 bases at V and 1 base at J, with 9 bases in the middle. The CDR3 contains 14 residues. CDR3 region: CASSFNRGNTEAFF. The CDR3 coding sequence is TGTGCCAGCAGTTTTAACCGAGGGAACACTGAAGCTTTCTTT.

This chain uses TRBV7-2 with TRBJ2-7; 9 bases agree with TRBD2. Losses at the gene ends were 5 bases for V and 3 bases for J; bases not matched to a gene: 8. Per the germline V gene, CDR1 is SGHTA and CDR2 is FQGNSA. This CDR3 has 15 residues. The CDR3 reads CASSARLAARYEQYF. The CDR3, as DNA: TGTGCCAGCAGCGCCCGACTAGCGGCCCGCTACGAGCAGTACTTC.

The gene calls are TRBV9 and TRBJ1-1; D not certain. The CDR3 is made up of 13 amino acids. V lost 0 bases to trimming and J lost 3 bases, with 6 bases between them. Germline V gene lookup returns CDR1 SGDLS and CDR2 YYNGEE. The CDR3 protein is CASSVAVHTEAFF. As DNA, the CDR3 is TGTGCCAGCAGCGTAGCTGTTCACACTGAAGCTTTCTTT.

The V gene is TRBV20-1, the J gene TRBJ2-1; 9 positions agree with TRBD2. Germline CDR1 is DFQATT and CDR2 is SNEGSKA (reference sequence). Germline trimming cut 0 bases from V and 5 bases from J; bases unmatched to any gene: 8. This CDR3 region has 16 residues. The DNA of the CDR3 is TGCAGTGCTAGAGATCCTCTAGCGGGATCCCACAATGAGCAGTTCTTC. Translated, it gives CSARDPLAGSHNEQFF.